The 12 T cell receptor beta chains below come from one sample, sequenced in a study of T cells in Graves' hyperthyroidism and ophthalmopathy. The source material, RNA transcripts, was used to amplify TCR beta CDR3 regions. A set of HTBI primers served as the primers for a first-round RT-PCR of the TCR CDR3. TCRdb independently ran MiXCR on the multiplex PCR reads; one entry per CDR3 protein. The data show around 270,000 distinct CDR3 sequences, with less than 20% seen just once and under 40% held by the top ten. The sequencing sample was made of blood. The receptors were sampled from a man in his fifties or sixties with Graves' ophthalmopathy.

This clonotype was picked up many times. DNA of the CDR3: TGTGCCAGCAGTTACGATCTCAATCAGCCCCAGCATTTT. This encodes CASSYDLNQPQHF. The chain carries TRBV6-5 and TRBJ1-5; D remains unclear. This CDR3 has 13 residues. V was pared by 2 bases and J by 3 bases, with 5 bases between. Per the germline V gene, CDR1 is MNHEY and CDR2 is SVGAGI.

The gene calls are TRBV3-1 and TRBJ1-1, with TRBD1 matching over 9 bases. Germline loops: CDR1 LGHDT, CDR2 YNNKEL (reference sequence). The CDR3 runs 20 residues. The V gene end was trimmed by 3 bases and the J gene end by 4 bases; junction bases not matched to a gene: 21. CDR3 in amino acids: CASSQGGTGTGLVLRTEAFF. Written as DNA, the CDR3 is TGTGCCAGCAGCCAGGGGGGTACCGGGACAGGGCTGGTACTGCGCACTGAAGCTTTCTTT. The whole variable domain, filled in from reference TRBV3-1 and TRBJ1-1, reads DTAVSQTPKYLVTQMGNDKSIKCEQNLGHDTMYWYKQDSKKFLKIMFSYNNKELIINETVPNRFSPKSPDKAHLNLHINSLELGDSAVYFCASSQGGTGTGLVLRTEAFFGQGTRLTVV.

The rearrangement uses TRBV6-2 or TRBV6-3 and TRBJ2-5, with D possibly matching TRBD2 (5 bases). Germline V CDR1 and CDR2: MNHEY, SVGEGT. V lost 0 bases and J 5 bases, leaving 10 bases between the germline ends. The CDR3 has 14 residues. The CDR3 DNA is TGTGCCAGCAGTTACTCGGGAGACCCGGAGACCCAGTACTTC. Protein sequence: CASSYSGDPETQYF.

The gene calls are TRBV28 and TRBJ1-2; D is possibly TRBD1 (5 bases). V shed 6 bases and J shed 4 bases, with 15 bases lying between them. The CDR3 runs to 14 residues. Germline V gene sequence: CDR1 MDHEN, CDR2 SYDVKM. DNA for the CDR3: TGTGCCAGCAGACTTCCCGGGACTCCCTATGGCTACACCTTC. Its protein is CASRLPGTPYGYTF.

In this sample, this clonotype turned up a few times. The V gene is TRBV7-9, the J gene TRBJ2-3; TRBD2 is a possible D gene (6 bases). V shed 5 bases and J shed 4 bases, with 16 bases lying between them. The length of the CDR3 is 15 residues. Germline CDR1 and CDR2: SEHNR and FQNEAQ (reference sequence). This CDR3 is CASSPSLAIADTQYF. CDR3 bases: TGTGCCAGCAGCCCCAGCCTAGCGATTGCAGATACGCAGTATTTT.

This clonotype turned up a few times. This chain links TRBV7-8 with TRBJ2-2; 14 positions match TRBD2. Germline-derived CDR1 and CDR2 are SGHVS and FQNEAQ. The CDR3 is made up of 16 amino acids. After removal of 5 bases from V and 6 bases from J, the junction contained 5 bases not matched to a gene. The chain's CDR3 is CASSRGTSGRAGELFF. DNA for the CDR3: TGTGCCAGCAGCCGCGGGACTAGCGGGAGAGCCGGGGAGCTGTTTTTT.

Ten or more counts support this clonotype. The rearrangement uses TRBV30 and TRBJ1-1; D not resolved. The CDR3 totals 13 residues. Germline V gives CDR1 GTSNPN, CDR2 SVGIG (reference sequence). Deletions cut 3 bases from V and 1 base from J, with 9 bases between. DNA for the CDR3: TGTGCCTGGAGGTTTTTAGAGAACACTGAAGCTTTCTTT. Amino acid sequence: CAWRFLENTEAFF.

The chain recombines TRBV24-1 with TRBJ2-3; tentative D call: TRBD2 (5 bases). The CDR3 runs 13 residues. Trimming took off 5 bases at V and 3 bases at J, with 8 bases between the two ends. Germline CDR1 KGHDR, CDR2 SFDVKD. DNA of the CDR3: TGTGCCACCAGTGGTGGGAGAACAGATACGCAGTATTTT. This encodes CATSGGRTDTQYF.

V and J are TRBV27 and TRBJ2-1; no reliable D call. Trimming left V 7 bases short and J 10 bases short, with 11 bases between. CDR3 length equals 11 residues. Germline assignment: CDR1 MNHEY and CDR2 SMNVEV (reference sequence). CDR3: CASNQHGEQFF. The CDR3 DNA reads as TGTGCCAGCAATCAGCATGGGGAGCAGTTCTTC.

This CDR3 is CASSSDYGYTF. The CDR3 nucleotides read TGTGCCAGCAGTTCGGACTATGGCTACACCTTC. The V call is TRBV28, the J call TRBJ1-2; unclear D gene. This CDR3 has 11 amino acids. V was clipped by 4 bases and J by 3 bases, with 3 bases between them. CDR1 is MDHEN and CDR2 is SYDVKM in the germline V gene.

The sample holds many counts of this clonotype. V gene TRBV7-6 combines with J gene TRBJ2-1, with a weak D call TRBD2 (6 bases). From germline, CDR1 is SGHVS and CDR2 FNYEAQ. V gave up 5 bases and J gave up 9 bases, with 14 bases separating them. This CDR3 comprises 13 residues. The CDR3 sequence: CASSTDYNGEQFF. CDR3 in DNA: TGTGCCAGCAGCACGGACTATAATGGTGAGCAGTTCTTC. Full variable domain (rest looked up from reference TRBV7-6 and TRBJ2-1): GAGVSQSPRYKVTKRGQDVALRCDPISGHVSLYWYRQALGQGPEFLTYFNYEAQQDKSGLPNDRFSAERPEGSISTLTIQRTEQRDSAMYRCASSTDYNGEQFFGPGTRLTVL.

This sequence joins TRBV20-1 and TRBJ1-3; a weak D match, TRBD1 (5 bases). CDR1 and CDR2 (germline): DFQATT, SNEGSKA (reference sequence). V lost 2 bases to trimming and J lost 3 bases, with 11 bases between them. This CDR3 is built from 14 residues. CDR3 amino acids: CSARNQGVGNTIYF. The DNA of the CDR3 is TGCAGTGCTAGAAATCAGGGAGTTGGAAACACCATATATTTT.